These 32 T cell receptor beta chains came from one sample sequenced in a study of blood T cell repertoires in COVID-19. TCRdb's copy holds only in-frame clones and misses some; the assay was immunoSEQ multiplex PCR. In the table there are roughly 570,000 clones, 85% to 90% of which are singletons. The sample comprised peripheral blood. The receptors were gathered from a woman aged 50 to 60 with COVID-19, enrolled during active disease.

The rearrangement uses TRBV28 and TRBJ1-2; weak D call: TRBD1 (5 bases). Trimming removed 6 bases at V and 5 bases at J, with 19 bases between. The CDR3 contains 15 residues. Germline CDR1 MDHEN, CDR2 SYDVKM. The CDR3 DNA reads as TGTGCCAGCAGCCCAACGGGGGGGACGGGTTATGGCTACACCTTC. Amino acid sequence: CASSPTGGTGYGYTF.

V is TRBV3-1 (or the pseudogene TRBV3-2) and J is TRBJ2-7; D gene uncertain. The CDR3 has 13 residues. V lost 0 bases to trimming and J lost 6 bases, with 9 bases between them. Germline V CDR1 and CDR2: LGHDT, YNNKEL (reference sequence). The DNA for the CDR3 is TGTGCCAGCAGCCAAGACGGTATCGGCGAGCAGTACTTC. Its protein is CASSQDGIGEQYF.

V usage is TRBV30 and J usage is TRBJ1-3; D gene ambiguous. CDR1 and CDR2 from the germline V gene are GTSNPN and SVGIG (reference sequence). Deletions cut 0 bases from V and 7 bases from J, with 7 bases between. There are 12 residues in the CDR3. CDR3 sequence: CAWSVLANTIYF. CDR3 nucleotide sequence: TGTGCCTGGAGTGTATTGGCTAACACCATATATTTT.

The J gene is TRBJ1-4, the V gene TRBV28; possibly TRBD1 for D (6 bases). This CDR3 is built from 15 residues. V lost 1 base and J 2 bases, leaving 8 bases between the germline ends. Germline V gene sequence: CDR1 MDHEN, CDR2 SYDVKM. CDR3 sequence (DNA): TGTGCCAGCAGTTTATCCAGGGGCACTAATGAAAAACTGTTTTTT. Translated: CASSLSRGTNEKLFF. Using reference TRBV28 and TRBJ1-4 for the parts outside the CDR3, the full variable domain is DVKVTQSSRYLVKRTGEKVFLECVQDMDHENMFWYRQDPGLGLRLIYFSYDVKMKEKGDIPEGYSVSREKKERFSLILESASTNQTSMYLCASSLSRGTNEKLFFGSGTQLSVL.

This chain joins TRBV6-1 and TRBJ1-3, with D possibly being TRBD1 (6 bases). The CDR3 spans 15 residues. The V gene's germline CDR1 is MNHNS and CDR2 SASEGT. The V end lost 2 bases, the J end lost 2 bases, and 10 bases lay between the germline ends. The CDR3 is CASSEPYRAGNTIYF. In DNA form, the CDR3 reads TGTGCCAGCAGTGAACCATACAGGGCTGGAAACACCATATATTTT.

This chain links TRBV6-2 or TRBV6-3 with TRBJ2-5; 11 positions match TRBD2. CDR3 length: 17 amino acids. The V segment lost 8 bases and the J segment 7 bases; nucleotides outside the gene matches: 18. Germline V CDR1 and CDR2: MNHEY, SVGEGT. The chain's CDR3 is CASCPRALAGAGGTQYF. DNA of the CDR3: TGTGCCAGCTGCCCTCGGGCACTAGCGGGGGCCGGGGGGACCCAGTACTTC.

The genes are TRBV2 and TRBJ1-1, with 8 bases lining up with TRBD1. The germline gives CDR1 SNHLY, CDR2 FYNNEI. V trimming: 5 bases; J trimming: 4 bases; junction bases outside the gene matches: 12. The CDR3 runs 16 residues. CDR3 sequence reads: CASSRQGNIRSTEAFF. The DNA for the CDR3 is TGTGCCAGCAGTAGACAGGGGAATATTCGGTCCACTGAAGCTTTCTTT.

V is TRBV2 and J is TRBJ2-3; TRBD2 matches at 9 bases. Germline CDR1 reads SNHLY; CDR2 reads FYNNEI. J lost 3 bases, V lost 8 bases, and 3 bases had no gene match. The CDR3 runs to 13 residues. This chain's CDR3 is CASRGGGTDTQYF. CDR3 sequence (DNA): TGTGCCAGCCGCGGGGGGGGGACAGATACGCAGTATTTT.

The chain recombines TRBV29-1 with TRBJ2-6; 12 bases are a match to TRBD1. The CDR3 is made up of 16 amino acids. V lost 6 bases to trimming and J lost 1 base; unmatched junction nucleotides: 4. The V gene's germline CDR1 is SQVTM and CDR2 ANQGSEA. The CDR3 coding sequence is TGCAGCGTGGGACAGGGGGCCGTTTCTGGGGCCAACGTCCTGACTTTC. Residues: CSVGQGAVSGANVLTF.

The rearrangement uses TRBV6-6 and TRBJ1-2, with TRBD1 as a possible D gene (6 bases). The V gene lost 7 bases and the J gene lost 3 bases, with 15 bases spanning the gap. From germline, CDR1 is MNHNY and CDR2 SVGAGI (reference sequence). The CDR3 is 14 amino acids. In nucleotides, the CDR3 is TGTGCCAGCACTAATACAGGGCCCGACTATGGCTACACCTTC. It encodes CASTNTGPDYGYTF.

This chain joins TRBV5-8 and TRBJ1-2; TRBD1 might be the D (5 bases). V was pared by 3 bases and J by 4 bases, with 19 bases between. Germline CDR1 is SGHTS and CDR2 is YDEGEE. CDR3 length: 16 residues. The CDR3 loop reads CASSSRGAGAGYGYTF. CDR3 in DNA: TGTGCCAGCAGCTCCCGTGGGGCAGGCGCCGGCTATGGCTACACCTTC.

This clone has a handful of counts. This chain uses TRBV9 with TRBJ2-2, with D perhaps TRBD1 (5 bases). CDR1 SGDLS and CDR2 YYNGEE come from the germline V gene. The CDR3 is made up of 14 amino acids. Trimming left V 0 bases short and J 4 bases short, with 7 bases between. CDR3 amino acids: CASSVEQVTGELFF. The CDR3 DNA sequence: TGTGCCAGCAGCGTAGAACAGGTCACCGGGGAGCTGTTTTTT. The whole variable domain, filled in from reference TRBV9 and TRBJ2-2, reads DSGVTQTPKHLITATGQRVTLRCSPRSGDLSVYWYQQSLDQGLQFLIQYYNGEERAKGNILERFSAQQFPDLHSELNLSSLELGDSALYFCASSVEQVTGELFFGEGSRLTVL.

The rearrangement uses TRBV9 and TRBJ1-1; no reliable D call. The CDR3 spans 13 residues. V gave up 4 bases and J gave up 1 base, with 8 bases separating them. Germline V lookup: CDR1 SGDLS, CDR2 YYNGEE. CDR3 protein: CASSLRWNTEAFF. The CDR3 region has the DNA TGTGCCAGCAGCCTCCGGTGGAACACTGAAGCTTTCTTT.

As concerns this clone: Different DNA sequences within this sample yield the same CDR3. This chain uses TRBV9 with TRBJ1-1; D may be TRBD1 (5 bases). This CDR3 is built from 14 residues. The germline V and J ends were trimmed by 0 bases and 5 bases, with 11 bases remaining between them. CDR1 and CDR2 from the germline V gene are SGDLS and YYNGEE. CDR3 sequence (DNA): TGTGCCAGCAGCGTAGCGTGGGGGGGTACTGAAGCTTTCTTT. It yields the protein CASSVAWGGTEAFF. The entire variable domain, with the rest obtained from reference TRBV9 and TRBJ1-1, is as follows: DSGVTQTPKHLITATGQRVTLRCSPRSGDLSVYWYQQSLDQGLQFLIQYYNGEERAKGNILERFSAQQFPDLHSELNLSSLELGDSALYFCASSVAWGGTEAFFGQGTRLTVV.

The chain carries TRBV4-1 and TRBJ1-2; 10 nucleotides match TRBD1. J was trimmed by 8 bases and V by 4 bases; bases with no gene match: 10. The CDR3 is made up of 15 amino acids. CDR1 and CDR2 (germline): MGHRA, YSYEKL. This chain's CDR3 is CASSLNLDRGHGYTF. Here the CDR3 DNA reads TGCGCCAGCAGCCTAAACCTCGACAGGGGGCACGGCTACACCTTC.

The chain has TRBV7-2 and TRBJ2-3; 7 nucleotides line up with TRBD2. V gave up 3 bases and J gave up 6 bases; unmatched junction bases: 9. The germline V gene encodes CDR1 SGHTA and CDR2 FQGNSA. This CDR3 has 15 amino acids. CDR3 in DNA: TGTGCCAGCAGCTTGGGCGGGGGTCGCGCCGATACGCAGTATTTT. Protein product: CASSLGGGRADTQYF.

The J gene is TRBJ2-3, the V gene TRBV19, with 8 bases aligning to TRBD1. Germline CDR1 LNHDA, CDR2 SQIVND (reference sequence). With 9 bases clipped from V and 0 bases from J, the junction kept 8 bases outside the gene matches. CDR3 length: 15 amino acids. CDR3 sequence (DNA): TGTGCCAGCCAAAACAGGGGGTATAGCACAGATACGCAGTATTTT. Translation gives CASQNRGYSTDTQYF.

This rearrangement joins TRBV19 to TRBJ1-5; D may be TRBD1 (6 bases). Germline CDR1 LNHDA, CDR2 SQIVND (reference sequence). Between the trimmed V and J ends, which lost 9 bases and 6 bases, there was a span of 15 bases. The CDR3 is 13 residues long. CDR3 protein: CASVTGFGQPQHF. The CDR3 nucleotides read TGTGCCAGCGTTACAGGGTTCGGTCAGCCCCAGCATTTT.

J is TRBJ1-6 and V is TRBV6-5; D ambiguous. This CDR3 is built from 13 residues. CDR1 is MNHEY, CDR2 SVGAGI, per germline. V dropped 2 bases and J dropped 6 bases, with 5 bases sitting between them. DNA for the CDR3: TGTGCCAGCAGTTACCTCCGTAATTCACCCCTCCACTTT. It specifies CASSYLRNSPLHF.

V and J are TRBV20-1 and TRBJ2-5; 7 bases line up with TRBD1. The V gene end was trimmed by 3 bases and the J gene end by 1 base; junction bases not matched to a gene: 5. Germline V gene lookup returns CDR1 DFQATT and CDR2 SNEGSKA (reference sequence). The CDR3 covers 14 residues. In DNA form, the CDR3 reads TGCAGTGCTAGTGTAACAGGGGTCCAAGAGACCCAGTACTTC. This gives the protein CSASVTGVQETQYF.

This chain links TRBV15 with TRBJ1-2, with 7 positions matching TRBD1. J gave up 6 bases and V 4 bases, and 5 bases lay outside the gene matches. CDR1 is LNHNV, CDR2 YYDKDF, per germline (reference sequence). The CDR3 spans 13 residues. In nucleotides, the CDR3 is TGTGCCACCAGCATAAGAACAGGGGATGGCTACACCTTC. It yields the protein CATSIRTGDGYTF. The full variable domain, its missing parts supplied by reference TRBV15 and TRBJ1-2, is DAMVIQNPRYQVTQFGKPVTLSCSQTLNHNVMYWYQQKSSQAPKLLFHYYDKDFNNEADTPDNFQSRRPNTSFCFLDIRSPGLGDTAMYLCATSIRTGDGYTFGSGTRLTVV.

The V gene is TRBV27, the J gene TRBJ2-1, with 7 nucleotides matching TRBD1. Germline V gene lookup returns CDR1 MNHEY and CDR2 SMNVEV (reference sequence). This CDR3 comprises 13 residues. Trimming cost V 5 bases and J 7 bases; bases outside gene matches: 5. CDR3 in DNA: TGTGCCAGCAGTCCAATACAGGGGAATGAGCAGTTCTTC. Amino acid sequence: CASSPIQGNEQFF.

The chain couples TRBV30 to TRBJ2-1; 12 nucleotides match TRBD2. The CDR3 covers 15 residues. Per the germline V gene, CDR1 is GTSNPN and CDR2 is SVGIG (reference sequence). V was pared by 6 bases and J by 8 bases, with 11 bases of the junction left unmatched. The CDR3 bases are TGTGCCTGCAGACGCGGACTAGCGGGGATGGATGAGCAGTTCTTC. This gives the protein CACRRGLAGMDEQFF.

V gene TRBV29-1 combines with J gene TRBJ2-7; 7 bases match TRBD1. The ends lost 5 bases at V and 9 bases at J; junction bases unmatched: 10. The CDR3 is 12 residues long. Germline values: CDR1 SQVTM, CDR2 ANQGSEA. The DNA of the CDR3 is TGCAGCGTTACACAGGGGAGAATGGGGCAGTACTTC. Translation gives CSVTQGRMGQYF.

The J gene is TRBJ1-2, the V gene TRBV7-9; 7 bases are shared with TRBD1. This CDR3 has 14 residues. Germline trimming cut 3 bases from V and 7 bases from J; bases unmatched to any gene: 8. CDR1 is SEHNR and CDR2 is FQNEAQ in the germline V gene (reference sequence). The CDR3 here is CASSFGGGLSGYTF. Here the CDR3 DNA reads TGTGCCAGCAGCTTTGGAGGGGGCTTAAGTGGCTACACCTTC.

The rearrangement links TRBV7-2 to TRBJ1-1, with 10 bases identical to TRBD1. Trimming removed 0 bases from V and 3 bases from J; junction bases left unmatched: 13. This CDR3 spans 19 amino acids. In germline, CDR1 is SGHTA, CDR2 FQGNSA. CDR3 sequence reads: CASSLAIGTGVVSDTEAFF. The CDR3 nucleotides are TGTGCCAGCAGCTTAGCTATCGGGACAGGGGTCGTTTCCGACACTGAAGCTTTCTTT.

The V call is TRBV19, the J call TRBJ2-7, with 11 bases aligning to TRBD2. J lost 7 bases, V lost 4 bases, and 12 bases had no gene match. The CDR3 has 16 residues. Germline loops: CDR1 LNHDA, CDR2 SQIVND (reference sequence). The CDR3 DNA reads TGTGCCAGTAGTACAGGGACTAGCGGTGAACCCTTGGAGCAGTACTTC. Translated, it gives CASSTGTSGEPLEQYF. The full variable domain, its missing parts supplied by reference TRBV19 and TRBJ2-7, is DGGITQSPKYLFRKEGQNVTLSCEQNLNHDAMYWYRQDPGQGLRLIYYSQIVNDFQKGDIAEGYSVSREKKESFPLTVTSAQKNPTAFYLCASSTGTSGEPLEQYFGPGTRLTVT.

The CDR3 DNA reads TGTGCCAGTAGATTGACGGGGTCCGAGAAGGAGACCCAGTACTTC. This codes for CASRLTGSEKETQYF. The chain has TRBV19 and TRBJ2-5, with D possibly being TRBD2 (5 bases). Germline loops: CDR1 LNHDA, CDR2 SQIVND (reference sequence). This CDR3 is built from 15 residues. Trimming removed 6 bases from V and 5 bases from J, with 19 bases in between.

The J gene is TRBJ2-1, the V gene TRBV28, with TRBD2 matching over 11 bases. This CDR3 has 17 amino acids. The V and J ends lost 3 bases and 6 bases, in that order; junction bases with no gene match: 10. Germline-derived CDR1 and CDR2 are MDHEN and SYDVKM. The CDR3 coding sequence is TGTGCCAGCAGTTTTGTAGCGGGGGGGATTATTCTCAATGAGCAGTTCTTC. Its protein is CASSFVAGGIILNEQFF.

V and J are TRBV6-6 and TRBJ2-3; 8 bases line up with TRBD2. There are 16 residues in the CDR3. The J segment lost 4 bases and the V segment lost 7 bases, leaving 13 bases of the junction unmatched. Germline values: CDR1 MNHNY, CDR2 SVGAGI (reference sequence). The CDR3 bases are TGTGCCAGCAATCCCGGAGGTCGGGGGGGGGCAGATACGCAGTATTTT. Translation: CASNPGGRGGADTQYF.

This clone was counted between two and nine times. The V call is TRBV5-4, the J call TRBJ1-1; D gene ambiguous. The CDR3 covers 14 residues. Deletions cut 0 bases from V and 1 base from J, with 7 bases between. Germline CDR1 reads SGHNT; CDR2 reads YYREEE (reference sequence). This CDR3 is CASSLELPNTEAFF. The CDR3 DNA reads TGTGCCAGCAGCTTGGAACTCCCGAACACTGAAGCTTTCTTT.

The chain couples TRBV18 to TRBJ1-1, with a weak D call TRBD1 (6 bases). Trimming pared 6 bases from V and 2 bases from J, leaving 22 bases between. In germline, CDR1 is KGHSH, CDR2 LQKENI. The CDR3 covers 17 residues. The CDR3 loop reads CASSPLLTSGDNTEAFF. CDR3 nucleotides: TGTGCCAGCTCTCCTCTCCTCACTTCAGGGGATAACACTGAAGCTTTCTTT.